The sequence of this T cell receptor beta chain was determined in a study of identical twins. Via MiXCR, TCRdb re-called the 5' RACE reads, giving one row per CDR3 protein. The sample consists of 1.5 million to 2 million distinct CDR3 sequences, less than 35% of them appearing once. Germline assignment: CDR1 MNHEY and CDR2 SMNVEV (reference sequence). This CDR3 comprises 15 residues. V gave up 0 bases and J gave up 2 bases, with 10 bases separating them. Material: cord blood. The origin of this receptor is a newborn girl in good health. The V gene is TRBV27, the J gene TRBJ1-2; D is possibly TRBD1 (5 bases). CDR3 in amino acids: CASSLSPGKNYGYTF. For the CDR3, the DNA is TGTGCCAGCAGTTTATCCCCAGGGAAGAACTATGGCTACACCTTC.